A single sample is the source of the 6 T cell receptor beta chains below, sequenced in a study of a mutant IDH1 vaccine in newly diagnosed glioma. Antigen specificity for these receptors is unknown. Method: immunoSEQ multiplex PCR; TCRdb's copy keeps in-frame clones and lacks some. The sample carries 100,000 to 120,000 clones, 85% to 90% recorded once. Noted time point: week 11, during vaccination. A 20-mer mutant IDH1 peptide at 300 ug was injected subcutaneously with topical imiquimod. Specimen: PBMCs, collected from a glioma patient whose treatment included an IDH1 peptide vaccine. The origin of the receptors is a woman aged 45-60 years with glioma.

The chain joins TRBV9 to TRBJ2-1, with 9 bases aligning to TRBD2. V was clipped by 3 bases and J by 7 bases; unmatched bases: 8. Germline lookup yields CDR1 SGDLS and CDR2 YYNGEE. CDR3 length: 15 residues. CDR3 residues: CASSEGLAGVNEQFF. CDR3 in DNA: TGTGCCAGCAGCGAGGGATTAGCGGGGGTTAATGAGCAGTTCTTC.

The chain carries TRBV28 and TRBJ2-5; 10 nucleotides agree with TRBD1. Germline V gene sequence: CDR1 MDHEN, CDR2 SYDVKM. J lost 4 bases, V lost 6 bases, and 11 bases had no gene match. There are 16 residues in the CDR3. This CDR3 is CASRTPGQGIRETQYF. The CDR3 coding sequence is TGTGCCAGCAGGACTCCGGGACAGGGGATCCGAGAGACCCAGTACTTC. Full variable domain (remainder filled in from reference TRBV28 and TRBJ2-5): DVKVTQSSRYLVKRTGEKVFLECVQDMDHENMFWYRQDPGLGLRLIYFSYDVKMKEKGDIPEGYSVSREKKERFSLILESASTNQTSMYLCASRTPGQGIRETQYFGPGTRLLVL.

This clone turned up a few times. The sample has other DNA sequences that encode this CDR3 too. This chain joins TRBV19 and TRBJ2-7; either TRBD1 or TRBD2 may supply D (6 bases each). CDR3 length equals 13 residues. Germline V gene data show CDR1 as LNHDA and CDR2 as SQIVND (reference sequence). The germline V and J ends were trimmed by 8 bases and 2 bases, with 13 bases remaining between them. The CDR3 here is CASSDRGAYEQYF. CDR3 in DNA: TGTGCCAGTTCGGATAGGGGGGCCTACGAGCAGTACTTC.

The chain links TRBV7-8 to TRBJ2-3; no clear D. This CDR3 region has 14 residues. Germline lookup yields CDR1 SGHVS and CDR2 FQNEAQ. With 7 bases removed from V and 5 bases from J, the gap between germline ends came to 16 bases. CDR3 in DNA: TGTGCCAGCACCGCAAGGGATTTGGGAGATACGCAGTATTTT. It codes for CASTARDLGDTQYF.

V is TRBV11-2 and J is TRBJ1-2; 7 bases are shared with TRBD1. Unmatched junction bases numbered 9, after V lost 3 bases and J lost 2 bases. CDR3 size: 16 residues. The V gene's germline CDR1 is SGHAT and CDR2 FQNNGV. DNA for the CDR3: TGTGCCAGCAGCTTGGGTTTAAGGGGGCGGAACTATGGCTACACCTTC. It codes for CASSLGLRGRNYGYTF.

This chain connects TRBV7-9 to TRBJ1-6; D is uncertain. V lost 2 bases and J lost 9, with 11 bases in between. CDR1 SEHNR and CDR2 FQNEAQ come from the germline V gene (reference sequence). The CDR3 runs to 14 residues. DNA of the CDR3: TGTGCCAGCAGCTTAACGGGTGACGGTTCACCCCTCCACTTT. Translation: CASSLTGDGSPLHF.